What follows are 23 T cell receptor beta chains derived from one specimen sequenced in a study of Tregs in tolerant kidney transplant recipients. The nonmyeloablative bone marrow transplants came from related graft donors, with transient mixed chimerism. Libraries were prepared by immunoSEQ multiplex PCR; TCRdb keeps only in-frame clonotypes and omits some of them. The sample has approximately 90,000 clones, approximately 93% seen once; the top ten hold roughly 1.5%. Sequencing used CD4+ T cells from blood (PBMCs), obtained 12 months after the transplant. The receptors come from a human patient who received a combined kidney and bone marrow transplant. The graft donor may account for some of the T cells.

V usage is TRBV7-7 and J usage is TRBJ2-3; 9 bases agree with TRBD1. In germline, CDR1 is SSHAT, CDR2 FNYEAQ (reference sequence). The CDR3 has 15 residues. The V and J ends lost 2 bases and 3 bases, in that order; junction bases with no gene match: 3. The CDR3 here is CASSLRTGVTDTQYF. For the CDR3, the DNA is TGTGCCAGCAGCTTAAGGACAGGGGTTACAGATACGCAGTATTTT.

The V and J genes are TRBV6-5 and TRBJ2-7, with TRBD1 matching over 8 bases. Germline V gives CDR1 MNHEY, CDR2 SVGAGI. The CDR3 sequence is 15 residues long. V was clipped by 8 bases and J by 2 bases; unmatched bases: 11. The CDR3 loop reads CASPVTDRDTYEQYF. The CDR3 DNA reads TGTGCCAGCCCGGTTACGGACAGGGACACCTACGAGCAGTACTTC.

The V and J genes are TRBV4-1 and TRBJ2-1, with a weak D call TRBD1 (6 bases). The germline V gene has CDR1 MGHRA and CDR2 YSYEKL. Trimming removed 0 bases at V and 0 bases at J, with 12 bases between. The CDR3 is 17 residues long. CDR3 in amino acids: CASSQEVRTVSYNEQFF. The CDR3, as DNA: TGCGCCAGCAGCCAAGAGGTGAGGACAGTCTCCTACAATGAGCAGTTCTTC.

J is TRBJ2-1 and V is TRBV14; D remains unclear. The CDR3 runs to 14 residues. CDR1 is SGHDN and CDR2 is FVKESK in the germline V gene. Trimming left V 0 bases short and J 4 bases short, with 7 bases between. CDR3 amino acids: CASSQDLSYNEQFF. CDR3 sequence (DNA): TGTGCCAGCAGCCAAGATCTGAGTTACAATGAGCAGTTCTTC. Complete variable domain (other parts from reference TRBV14 and TRBJ2-1): EAGVTQFPSHSVIEKGQTVTLRCDPISGHDNLYWYRRVMGKEIKFLLHFVKESKQDESGMPNNRFLAERTGGTYSTLKVQPAELEDSGVYFCASSQDLSYNEQFFGPGTRLTVL.

This CDR3 is CASSDRGYEQYF. The CDR3, as DNA: TGTGCCAGCAGCGACAGGGGCTACGAGCAGTACTTC. This sequence joins TRBV27 and TRBJ2-7; 8 bases align to TRBD1. J lost 3 bases, V lost 6 bases, and 1 base had no gene match. The CDR3 length is 12 residues. Germline CDR1 MNHEY, CDR2 SMNVEV (reference sequence).

The V gene is TRBV7-9, the J gene TRBJ2-3, with 7 bases identical to TRBD2. The CDR3 is 15 amino acids. Trimming cost V 5 bases and J 4 bases; bases outside gene matches: 9. From germline, CDR1 is SEHNR and CDR2 FQNEAQ (reference sequence). Written as DNA, the CDR3 is TGTGCCAGCAGCAGGGGAGGGCCAGCGCCAGATACGCAGTATTTT. Its translation is CASSRGGPAPDTQYF.

The rearrangement links TRBV4-1 to TRBJ1-2; D is unresolved. The CDR3 covers 14 residues. Between the trimmed V and J ends, which lost 1 base and 2 bases, there was a span of 8 bases. Germline V gene data show CDR1 as MGHRA and CDR2 as YSYEKL. The DNA for the CDR3 is TGCGCCAGCAGCCAAGTGGGCAGCAACTATGGCTACACCTTC. Its translation: CASSQVGSNYGYTF.

The chain links TRBV16 to TRBJ2-5; D remains unclear. The CDR3 covers 11 residues. V was cut by 7 bases and J by 0 bases, with 3 bases left in between. Germline V lookup: CDR1 KGHSY, CDR2 FQNENV. The CDR3 nucleotides read TGTGCCAGCACTAACCAAGAGACCCAGTACTTC. Translated: CASTNQETQYF.

This chain uses TRBV4-1 with TRBJ2-1; TRBD1 agrees at 11 bases. The J segment lost 0 bases and the V segment lost 1 base, leaving 2 bases of the junction unmatched. Germline assignment: CDR1 MGHRA and CDR2 YSYEKL. The CDR3 has 17 amino acids. The CDR3 reads CASSQGDRGGSYNEQFF. The CDR3 bases are TGCGCCAGCAGCCAAGGGGACAGGGGGGGCTCCTACAATGAGCAGTTCTTC.

V and J are TRBV18 and TRBJ2-1; D may be TRBD2 (7 bases). Trimming stripped 3 bases from V and 4 bases from J, with 13 bases between. The CDR3 consists of 15 residues. Germline CDR1 is KGHSH and CDR2 is LQKENI. The CDR3 is CASSPIGGHYNEQFF. The CDR3 DNA reads TGTGCCAGCTCACCGATCGGGGGGCATTACAATGAGCAGTTCTTC. Full variable domain (outside the CDR3, taken from reference TRBV18 and TRBJ2-1): NAGVMQNPRHLVRRRGQEARLRCSPMKGHSHVYWYRQLPEEGLKFMVYLQKENIIDESGMPKERFSAEFPKEGPSILRIQQVVRGDSAAYFCASSPIGGHYNEQFFGPGTRLTVL.

Notes on this clone: An end of the junction does not agree with germline; a read error may underlie this. Other DNA sequences of this sample code for an identical CDR3. The chain is built from TRBV19 and TRBJ2-1; D remains unclear. This CDR3 comprises 14 residues. Germline V lookup: CDR1 LNHDA, CDR2 SQIVND (reference sequence). CDR3 region: CASSIGLGASSQFF. For the CDR3, the DNA is TGTGCTAGTAGTATAGGTCTAGGAGCATCCTCGCAGTTCTTC.

The rearrangement uses TRBV4-3 and TRBJ1-3; 8 bases match TRBD1. The junction had 6 bases not matched to a gene; V was cut back by 3 bases and J by 2 bases. The length of the CDR3 is 16 residues. In germline, CDR1 is LGHNA, CDR2 YSLEER. The CDR3 is CASSQTTGAAGNTIYF. The CDR3 DNA reads as TGCGCCAGCAGCCAGACGACAGGGGCGGCTGGAAACACCATATATTTT.

The chain combines TRBV19 with TRBJ1-1; D is perhaps TRBD1 (6 bases). Germline V gives CDR1 LNHDA, CDR2 SQIVND (reference sequence). Trimming took off 1 base at V and 4 bases at J, with 10 bases between the two ends. The CDR3 totals 14 residues. CDR3 amino acids: CASSIGGGLTEAFF. DNA for the CDR3: TGTGCCAGTAGTATAGGGGGGGGGCTCACTGAAGCTTTCTTT.

The J gene is TRBJ2-7, the V gene TRBV2, with TRBD1 identical over 7 bases. Looked up from germline, CDR1 is SNHLY and CDR2 is FYNNEI. V was pared by 5 bases and J by 6 bases, with 10 bases of the junction left unmatched. The CDR3 loop spans 14 amino acids. CDR3 in DNA: TGTGCCAGCAGTAATGGACAGGCGGCGGGCGAGCAGTACTTC. It translates to CASSNGQAAGEQYF.

The chain is built from TRBV7-2 and TRBJ2-2, with 8 bases fitting TRBD2. The trim removed 9 bases at V and 2 bases at J, leaving 5 bases unmatched. CDR1 is SGHTA, CDR2 FQGNSA, per germline. This CDR3 is 14 amino acids long. CDR3 in amino acids: CASLREVNTGELFF. CDR3 nucleotide sequence: TGTGCCAGTTTGCGGGAGGTAAACACCGGGGAGCTGTTTTTT.

CDR3 loop: CASSVNGGNQPQHF. DNA for the CDR3: TGTGCCAGCAGCGTGAATGGGGGGAATCAGCCCCAGCATTTT. V usage is TRBV7-8 and J usage is TRBJ1-5; perhaps TRBD1 as D (5 bases). The germline V gene encodes CDR1 SGHVS and CDR2 FQNEAQ. This CDR3 has 14 amino acids. The V end lost 5 bases, the J end lost 4 bases, and 12 bases lay between the germline ends.

The rearrangement links TRBV4-3 to TRBJ2-1, with a tentative D call TRBD1 (5 bases). Per germline, CDR1 LGHNA and CDR2 YSLEER. This CDR3 has 14 amino acids. Between the trimmed V and J ends, which lost 5 bases and 4 bases, there was a span of 12 bases. CDR3 nucleotides: TGCGCCAGCAGCACCAGGGTGTATTACAATGAGCAGTTCTTC. Encoded protein: CASSTRVYYNEQFF.

This clone has a single count. The chain is built from TRBV30 and TRBJ2-1; D possibly corresponds to TRBD1 (6 bases). Trimming cost V 5 bases and J 4 bases, with 15 bases left between them. This CDR3 spans 14 amino acids. The germline V gene encodes CDR1 GTSNPN and CDR2 SVGIG (reference sequence). The CDR3 loop is CAWAGAGLYNEQFF. CDR3 DNA sequence: TGTGCCTGGGCAGGGGCAGGTTTGTACAATGAGCAGTTCTTC.

Regarding this clone: One junction end does not reproduce the germline sequence, and a read error may be involved. The same CDR3 is also encoded by other DNA sequences in this sample. The rearrangement joins TRBV7-2 to TRBJ1-6, with TRBD1 matching 7 bases. CDR3 length equals 16 residues. Per germline, CDR1 SGHTA and CDR2 FQGNSA. The DNA for the CDR3 is TGTGCCAGCAGCTCTTGGACAGGAGCCTATAATTCCCCCCTCCACTTT. It specifies CASSSWTGAYNSPLHF.

J is TRBJ2-5 and V is TRBV5-1, with D perhaps TRBD2 (5 bases). The CDR3 has 14 amino acids. The germline gives CDR1 SGHRS, CDR2 YFSETQ. V shed 0 bases and J shed 3 bases, with 9 bases lying between them. The DNA for the CDR3 is TGCGCCAGCAGCTTGGGAGGGATAAAAGAGACCCAGTACTTC. It is translated as CASSLGGIKETQYF.

This clone came up once. The chain carries TRBV5-1 and TRBJ2-2; 7 bases agree with TRBD1. CDR1 and CDR2 from the germline V gene are SGHRS and YFSETQ. The J segment lost 1 base and the V segment lost 0 bases, leaving 0 bases of the junction unmatched. This CDR3 is built from 15 residues. CDR3 coding DNA: TGCGCCAGCAGCTTGGACAGGGGGAACACCGGGGAGCTGTTTTTT. Residues: CASSLDRGNTGELFF.

The sample holds one count of this clone. This chain links TRBV6-1 with TRBJ1-1; 7 positions match TRBD1. V shed 10 bases, J shed 6 bases, and the junction held 5 bases outside the gene matches. Germline loops: CDR1 MNHNS, CDR2 SASEGT. This CDR3 has 11 residues. The CDR3 sequence is CATDRVAEAFF. Written as DNA, the CDR3 is TGTGCCACCGACAGGGTCGCTGAAGCTTTCTTT.

This chain uses TRBV6-5 with TRBJ1-4; 8 bases align to TRBD1. Germline V gives CDR1 MNHEY, CDR2 SVGAGI. The CDR3 has 13 residues. V was clipped by 8 bases and J by 7 bases; unmatched bases: 6. The chain's CDR3 is CASAGGFSEKLFF. For the CDR3, the DNA is TGTGCCAGCGCAGGGGGCTTTTCTGAAAAACTGTTTTTT.